The present TCR beta chain was sequenced within a study of CD4 T cells in relation to SARS-CoV-2 and coronaviruses. Study-wide background: PBMCs were cultured with antigen for nine to eleven days before TCR beta sequencing.

This clone was seen a handful of times. What it binds is unknown. TCRdb's copy holds only in-frame clones and misses some; the assay was immunoSEQ multiplex PCR. The table has 15,000 to 25,000 clones, over 70% seen once. CD4+ T cells from unexposed donors were obtained before the COVID-19 pandemic (2011-2018). The cells were cultured for approximately ten days before CD4+ T cells were isolated. Testing used SARS-CoV-2 S/N and four cold-coronavirus spikes on unexposed-donor CD4+ T cells, cells permitting. Fresh IL-2 medium replaced half the medium on days 3 and 7. CDR1 SGHTA and CDR2 FQGNSA come from the germline V gene. The V gene lost 1 base and the J gene lost 0 bases, with 7 bases spanning the gap. CDR3 length equals 15 residues.

This receptor was obtained from a human donor in good health. The chain links TRBV7-2 to TRBJ1-5, with D unresolved. Sequences were obtained from CD4+ T cells from PBMCs, cultured in vitro. In DNA, the CDR3 is TGTGCCAGCAGCTTAGTGGATTCTAGCAATCAGCCCCAGCATTTT. Translation: CASSLVDSSNQPQHF.